A selection of T cell receptor beta chains follows, all from one sample in a study of T cells in Graves' hyperthyroidism and ophthalmopathy. A single record per CDR3 protein comes from TCRdb applying MiXCR to the multiplex PCR reads. The sample lists some 350,000 distinct CDR3 sequences, approximately 16% seen once, with roughly a fifth in the top ten. Specimen: blood. The receptors stem from a woman in her sixties or seventies with Graves' ophthalmopathy. Each CDR3 is given with its conserved first and last residue. D genes are given only for firm matches. Some rows have no size entry. The others give once, few or many, or a class for an expanded clone.

CDR3 protein	CDR3 DNA	D gene	clone size	CDR3 length	J gene	V gene
CASKAAGTRGDEQYF	TGCGCCAGCAAGGCCGCCGGGACCCGCGGAGACGAGCAGTACTTC	NA	few	15	TRBJ2-7	TRBV10-2
CASSFTGRTNYGYTF	TGTGCCAGCAGTTTTACGGGACGGACTAACTATGGCTACACCTTC	NA	many	15	TRBJ1-2	TRBV12-3/TRBV12-4
CASSYSTQRPGSPLHF	TGTGCCAGCAGTTACTCGACACAACGGCCGGGGTCGCCCCTCCACTTT	NA	many	16	TRBJ1-6	TRBV6-6
CASQEGDDGNTIYF	TGTGCCAGCCAGGAAGGGGACGATGGAAACACCATATATTTT	NA	few	14	TRBJ1-3	TRBV27
CASSSPRGNEQFF	TGTGCCAGTAGCAGCCCCCGGGGCAATGAGCAGTTCTTC	NA	NA	13	TRBJ2-1	TRBV19
CASSTTGGSTEAFF	TGCGCCAGCAGCACGACAGGGGGTAGTACTGAAGCTTTCTTT	TRBD1	few	14	TRBJ1-1	TRBV5-1
CASSPTGIGETQYF	TGTGCCAGCAGTCCAACAGGGATCGGGGAGACCCAGTACTTC	NA	NA	14	TRBJ2-5	TRBV6-2/TRBV6-3
CASTQGGGTRAQETQYF	TGTGCCAGCACCCAAGGGGGGGGGACCCGGGCCCAAGAGACCCAGTACTTC	NA	many	17	TRBJ2-5	TRBV12-3/TRBV12-4
CASSLEAVPYEQYF	TGTGCCAGCAGTTTAGAGGCGGTTCCCTACGAGCAGTACTTC	NA	NA	14	TRBJ2-7	TRBV28
CASSSELGYTF	TGTGCCAGCTCATCCGAACTGGGCTACACCTTC	NA	many	11	TRBJ1-2	TRBV18
CAISDGAGDFDTQYF	TGTGCCATAAGTGATGGAGCGGGAGATTTTGATACGCAGTATTTT	TRBD2	many	15	TRBJ2-3	TRBV10-3
CASSLEGAGGPTDTQYF	TGTGCCAGCAGCTTAGAAGGAGCGGGAGGACCCACAGATACGCAGTATTTT	TRBD2	many	17	TRBJ2-3	TRBV7-2
CASSHGLAGGHEQYF	TGTGCCAGCAGCCACGGACTAGCGGGAGGCCACGAGCAGTACTTC	TRBD2	NA	15	TRBJ2-7	TRBV4-2
CATGRNTEAFF	TGTGCCACCGGGCGGAACACTGAAGCTTTCTTT	NA	NA	11	TRBJ1-1	TRBV24-1
CATSDLGGLGTGELFF	TGTGCCACCAGTGATTTGGGGGGATTAGGCACCGGGGAGCTGTTTTTT	NA	many	16	TRBJ2-2	TRBV24-1
CASSSPGEYTEAFF	TGTGCCAGCAGTTCGCCAGGGGAATACACTGAAGCTTTCTTT	NA	many	14	TRBJ1-1	TRBV12-3/TRBV12-4
CASGDSNREQFF	TGTGCTAGTGGGGACTCGAATCGGGAGCAGTTCTTC	NA	NA	12	TRBJ2-1	TRBV12-5
CSARFQGQGDKTQYF	TGCAGTGCTAGATTCCAAGGACAGGGGGATAAGACCCAGTACTTC	TRBD1	many	15	TRBJ2-5	TRBV20-1
CASSFQGTSTDTQYF	TGTGCCAGCAGCTTCCAAGGGACCAGCACAGATACGCAGTATTTT	NA	many	15	TRBJ2-3	TRBV7-9
CASSQDGTGASYEQYF	TGCGCCAGCAGCCAAGACGGGACAGGGGCTTCCTACGAGCAGTACTTC	TRBD1	few	16	TRBJ2-7	TRBV4-1
CASRSDLSEQYF	TGTGCCAGCAGGAGTGACCTATCCGAGCAGTACTTC	NA	many	12	TRBJ2-7	TRBV28
CASSLFGVADTQYF	TGTGCCAGCAGCTTATTCGGAGTTGCAGATACGCAGTATTTT	NA	many	14	TRBJ2-3	TRBV7-8
CSGTLPGLAGGTDTQYF	TGCAGCGGGACTTTGCCCGGACTAGCGGGAGGAACAGATACGCAGTATTTT	TRBD2	many	17	TRBJ2-3	TRBV29-1
CASSQGGRSYGYTF	TGTGCCAGCAGCCAAGGGGGAAGGAGCTATGGCTACACCTTC	NA	NA	14	TRBJ1-2	TRBV14
CASALGGLTGELFF	TGTGCCAGCGCCCTGGGGGGCCTAACCGGGGAGCTGTTTTTT	NA	many	14	TRBJ2-2	TRBV7-9
CASSVMGQGQYGYTF	TGTGCCAGCAGTGTGATGGGACAGGGACAGTATGGCTACACCTTC	TRBD1	many	15	TRBJ1-2	TRBV2
CASSDGRAYNEQFF	TGTGCCAGCAGCGACGGGAGGGCGTACAATGAGCAGTTCTTC	TRBD2	many	14	TRBJ2-1	TRBV6-2/TRBV6-3
CASRPTGGATNEKLFF	TGCGCCAGCAGACCTACAGGGGGCGCAACTAATGAAAAACTGTTTTTT	TRBD1	NA	16	TRBJ1-4	TRBV5-1
CASTKDGGAEAFF	TGTGCCAGCACCAAGGACGGAGGAGCTGAAGCTTTCTTT	NA	many	13	TRBJ1-1	TRBV6-1
CASVFQGADTQYF	TGTGCCAGCGTATTCCAGGGGGCGGATACGCAGTATTTT	TRBD1	many	13	TRBJ2-3	TRBV12-3/TRBV12-4
CASSQPGHLYEQYF	TGTGCCAGCAGCCAACCGGGACATCTCTACGAGCAGTACTTC	NA	many	14	TRBJ2-7	TRBV28
CASRGGGELFF	TGTGCCAGCAGGGGCGGCGGGGAGCTGTTTTTT	NA	many	11	TRBJ2-2	TRBV2
CASSDGGEVNEQFF	TGCGCCAGCAGCGACGGAGGAGAGGTAAATGAGCAGTTCTTC	NA	many	14	TRBJ2-1	TRBV5-1
CASSRDHQETQYF	TGTGCCAGCAGTAGGGACCACCAAGAGACCCAGTACTTC	NA	many	13	TRBJ2-5	TRBV6-1
CASSPARGNEQYF	TGTGCCAGCAGCCCCGCCAGGGGGAACGAGCAGTACTTC	TRBD1	NA	13	TRBJ2-7	TRBV7-9